What follows describes a single T cell receptor (beta chain). This specimen belongs to a study of shared clonotypes between healthy human individuals. The CDR3 is 15 amino acids. Germline-derived CDR1 and CDR2 are SGDLS and YYNGEE. With V trimmed by 4 bases and J by 3 bases, 6 bases remained unmatched. Clones were sequenced by immunoSEQ multiplex PCR, and TCRdb holds only the in-frame ones, with some missing. The sample contains around 99,000 clones, almost 70% of which appear only once. The chain joins TRBV9 to TRBJ1-4, with TRBD1 matching over 7 bases. The TCR sequence derives from a man aged 30 to 45 in good health. Sequences were obtained from memory CD8+ T cells sorted from blood. Subset noted: CD45RO+ cells pooled with CCR7-negative TemRA cells. Written as DNA, the CDR3 is TGTGCCAGCAGCTCTGGGGACAGACCTAATGAAAAACTGTTTTTT. Protein sequence: CASSSGDRPNEKLFF.